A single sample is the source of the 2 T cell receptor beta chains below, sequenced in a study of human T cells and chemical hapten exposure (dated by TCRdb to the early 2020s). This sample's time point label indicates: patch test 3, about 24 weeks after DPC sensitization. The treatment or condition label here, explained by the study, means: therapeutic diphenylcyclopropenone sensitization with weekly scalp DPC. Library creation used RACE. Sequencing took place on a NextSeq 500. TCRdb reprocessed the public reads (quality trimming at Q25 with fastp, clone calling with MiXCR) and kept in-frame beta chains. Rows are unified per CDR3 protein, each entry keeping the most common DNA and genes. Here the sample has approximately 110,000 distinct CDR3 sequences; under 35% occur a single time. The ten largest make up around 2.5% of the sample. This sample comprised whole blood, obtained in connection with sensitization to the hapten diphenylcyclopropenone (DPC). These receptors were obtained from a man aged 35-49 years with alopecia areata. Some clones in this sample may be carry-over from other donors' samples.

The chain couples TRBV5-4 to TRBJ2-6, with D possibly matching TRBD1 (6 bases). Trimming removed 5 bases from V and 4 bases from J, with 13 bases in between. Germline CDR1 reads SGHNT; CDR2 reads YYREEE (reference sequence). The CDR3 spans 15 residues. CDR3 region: CASSLRGRGANVLTF. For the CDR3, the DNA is TGTGCCAGCAGTCTCAGGGGCAGGGGGGCCAACGTCCTGACTTTC.

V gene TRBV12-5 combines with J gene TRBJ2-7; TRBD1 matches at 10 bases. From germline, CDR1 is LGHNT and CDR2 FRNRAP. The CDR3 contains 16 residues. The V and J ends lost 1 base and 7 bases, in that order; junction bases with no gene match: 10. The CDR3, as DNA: TGTGCTAGTGGTTTGGACGCACGGACAGGGGGAGGTGAGCAGTACGTC. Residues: CASGLDARTGGGEQYV.